The 14 T cell receptor beta chains listed next were all sequenced from one sample in a study of OX40 agonist ivuxolimab in advanced cancers. The repertoire was sequenced with immunoSEQ multiplex PCR; TCRdb's copy has only in-frame clones and lacks some. Here the sample spans about 26,000 clones, 85% being singletons. The sequences come from CD4+ or CD8+ T cells sorted from blood, collected in a trial of the OX40 agonist ivuxolimab. These receptors were obtained from an adult with an advanced solid tumor such as melanoma, head and neck, liver or kidney cancer.

This sequence joins TRBV6-1 and TRBJ2-6; D might be TRBD1 (6 bases). Germline CDR1 MNHNS, CDR2 SASEGT. This CDR3 comprises 15 residues. Trimming cost V 1 base and J 2 bases, with 6 bases left between them. CDR3 amino acids: CASSEEGAGANVLTF. The CDR3 nucleotides are TGTGCCAGCAGTGAAGAGGGGGCTGGGGCCAACGTCCTGACTTTC.

The chain employs TRBV11-3 and TRBJ2-7, with D tentatively TRBD1 (6 bases). V dropped 5 bases and J dropped 1 base, with 15 bases sitting between them. CDR1 is SGHNT and CDR2 is YENEEA in the germline V gene. The CDR3 is made up of 15 amino acids. The CDR3 region is CASSQQRDISYEQYF. The CDR3 coding sequence is TGTGCCAGCAGCCAGCAAAGGGACATTTCCTACGAGCAGTACTTC.

The rearrangement uses TRBV5-5 and TRBJ1-1; the D gene is possibly TRBD1 (5 bases). V lost 0 bases to trimming and J lost 3 bases, with 9 bases between them. Germline assignment: CDR1 SGHKS and CDR2 YYEKEE (reference sequence). CDR3 size: 14 residues. In DNA, the CDR3 is TGTGCCAGCAGCTTGGCAGGGTTGGACACTGAAGCTTTCTTT. This translates into CASSLAGLDTEAFF.

The CDR3 loop is CASSLDQLGNTIYF. CDR3 in DNA: TGTGCCAGCAGCTTGGACCAGCTAGGAAACACCATATATTTT. V is TRBV5-6 and J is TRBJ1-3; D uncertain. Germline V gives CDR1 SGHDT, CDR2 YYEEEE. V lost 0 bases to trimming and J lost 4 bases, with 8 bases between them. This CDR3 has 14 amino acids.

V and J are TRBV27 and TRBJ2-7, with TRBD2 matching 9 bases. The CDR3 is 16 amino acids. The trim removed 2 bases at V and 3 bases at J, leaving 8 bases unmatched. Germline assignment: CDR1 MNHEY and CDR2 SMNVEV (reference sequence). The chain's CDR3 is CASSLARRGGHYEQYF. Written as DNA, the CDR3 is TGTGCCAGCAGTTTAGCCAGGCGGGGGGGCCACTACGAGCAGTACTTC.

The chain joins TRBV9 to TRBJ2-6; D possibly matches TRBD1 or TRBD2 (7 bases each). The CDR3 extends over 18 amino acids. Germline V CDR1 and CDR2: SGDLS, YYNGEE. Trimming removed 3 bases from V and 4 bases from J, with 20 bases in between. The CDR3 region has the DNA TGTGCCAGCAGCGCCCAGGGGGGGACCCTCTCGGGGGCCAACGTCCTGACTTTC. This translates into CASSAQGGTLSGANVLTF.

The CDR3 DNA is TGTGCCAGCAGTTGGGGGATCTCGGACAGGGGAACCCACGAGCAGTACTTC. This codes for CASSWGISDRGTHEQYF. The chain employs TRBV27 and TRBJ2-5; 9 bases fit TRBD1. The J call is uncertain, as TRBJ2-7 better fits the DNA end. Germline V CDR1 and CDR2: MNHEY, SMNVEV (reference sequence). This CDR3 is built from 17 residues.

This chain uses TRBV9 with TRBJ2-3; the D gene is possibly TRBD2 (5 bases). Per the germline V gene, CDR1 is SGDLS and CDR2 is YYNGEE. V was cut by 2 bases and J by 2 bases, with 18 bases left in between. CDR3 length: 17 amino acids. The CDR3 sequence is CASSVFHVVRDTDTQYF. CDR3 nucleotide sequence: TGTGCCAGCAGCGTTTTCCACGTTGTTCGGGACACAGATACGCAGTATTTT.

The chain combines TRBV27 with TRBJ2-1, with 7 bases fitting TRBD1. The CDR3 runs to 15 residues. V was pared by 5 bases and J by 3 bases, with 7 bases of the junction left unmatched. From germline, CDR1 is MNHEY and CDR2 SMNVEV (reference sequence). CDR3 DNA: TGTGCCAGCAGTCCCGGGACAGTGGGCTACAATGAGCAGTTCTTC. It yields the protein CASSPGTVGYNEQFF.

The chain joins TRBV9 to TRBJ2-3; no reliable D call. Per the germline V gene, CDR1 is SGDLS and CDR2 is YYNGEE. V dropped 0 bases and J dropped 6 bases, with 14 bases sitting between them. This CDR3 has 15 amino acids. CDR3 DNA sequence: TGTGCCAGCAGCGTAGGGGTAGGCCCGGCGGATACGCAGTATTTT. Translating gives CASSVGVGPADTQYF.

J is TRBJ2-4 and V is TRBV9; D could derive from TRBD1 or TRBD2 (5 bases each). Between the trimmed V and J ends, which lost 5 bases and 10 bases, there was a span of 10 bases. The germline gives CDR1 SGDLS, CDR2 YYNGEE. CDR3 size: 11 residues. The CDR3 protein is CASRLEGIQYF. Written as DNA, the CDR3 is TGTGCCAGCAGGCTAGAGGGGATTCAGTACTTC.

The chain couples TRBV5-8 to TRBJ1-5; unclear D gene. Between the trimmed V and J ends, which lost 4 bases and 6 bases, there was a span of 17 bases. The CDR3 sequence is 15 residues long. Germline CDR1 is SGHTS and CDR2 is YDEGEE. The CDR3 sequence: CASSPDWGTGQPQHF. The CDR3 DNA follows: TGTGCCAGCAGCCCAGACTGGGGAACGGGTCAGCCCCAGCATTTT.

The CDR3 loop is CASSLSLAVANTGELFF. For the CDR3, the DNA is TGTGCCAGCAGTTTAAGTTTAGCGGTCGCGAACACCGGGGAGCTGTTTTTT. The chain is built from TRBV27 and TRBJ2-2, with D perhaps matching TRBD2 (6 bases). From germline, CDR1 is MNHEY and CDR2 SMNVEV (reference sequence). V lost 2 bases to trimming and J lost 0 bases, with 13 bases between them. The CDR3 is made up of 17 amino acids.

The chain is built from TRBV6-1 and TRBJ2-3; D is uncertain. Germline V gene lookup returns CDR1 MNHNS and CDR2 SASEGT. This CDR3 region has 14 residues. The ends were cut back, 3 bases at V and 4 bases at J, with 11 bases in the middle. The CDR3 DNA reads TGTGCCAGCAGTGAGACGACCCGGCCAGATACGCAGTATTTT. As protein: CASSETTRPDTQYF.